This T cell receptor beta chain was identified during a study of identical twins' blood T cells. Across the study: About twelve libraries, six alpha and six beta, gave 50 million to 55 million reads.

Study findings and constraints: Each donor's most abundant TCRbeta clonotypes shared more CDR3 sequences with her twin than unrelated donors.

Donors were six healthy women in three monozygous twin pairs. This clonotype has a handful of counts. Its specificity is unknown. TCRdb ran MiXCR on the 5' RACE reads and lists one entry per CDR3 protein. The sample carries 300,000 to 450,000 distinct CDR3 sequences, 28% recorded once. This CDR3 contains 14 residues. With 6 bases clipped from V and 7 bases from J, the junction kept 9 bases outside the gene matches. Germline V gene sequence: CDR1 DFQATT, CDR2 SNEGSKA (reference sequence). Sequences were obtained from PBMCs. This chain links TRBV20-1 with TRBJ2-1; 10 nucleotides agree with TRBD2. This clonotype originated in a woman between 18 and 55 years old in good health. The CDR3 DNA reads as TGCAGTGCCCGCGCTAGCGGGAGAACGAATGAGCAGTTCTTC. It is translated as CSARASGRTNEQFF.